Included here is one TCR beta chain sequence, with context. Its matching antigen is unknown. Germline-derived CDR1 and CDR2 are SEHNR and FQNEAQ (reference sequence). The CDR3 extends over 16 amino acids. V lost 6 bases, J lost 1 base, and 9 bases stayed unmatched. Amplified TCR beta CDR3 regions were obtained using RNA transcripts as template. Scientists carried out first-round RT-PCR using HTBI primers and then a second-round multiplex PCR. One entry per CDR3 protein, called by TCRdb with MiXCR from the multiplex PCR reads. Among around 670,000 distinct CDR3 sequences listed, roughly two fifths were seen once. These data originate in a study of Graves' ophthalmopathy and Graves' hyperthyroidism. Regarding the study as a whole: Blood was where most expanded thyroid clonotypes above 0.001 frequency also turned up.

This sequence joins TRBV7-9 and TRBJ1-1; 9 nucleotides line up with TRBD1. The source is an adult man with Graves' ophthalmopathy. Sample: peripheral blood. The chain's CDR3 is CASRLQGARGNTEAFF. The CDR3 nucleotides read TGTGCCAGCAGACTACAGGGGGCGAGGGGGAACACTGAAGCTTTCTTT.